The clone carrying this T cell receptor beta chain was recorded a few times. V lost 0 bases and J lost 2; bases outside the gene matches: 6. The CDR3 runs to 16 residues. From germline, CDR1 is MGHRA and CDR2 YSYEKL. The authors ran a second PCR of about 6 to 11 cycles using a sample-barcoded 5' primer and a J-beta primer mix. TCRdb processed the 5' RACE reads anew with MiXCR; each CDR3 protein has one entry. The repertoire holds fewer than 2,000,000 distinct CDR3 sequences, with approximately 32% as singletons. This specimen belongs to a study of blood T cells in healthy people across ages. This TCR was recovered from a woman in her twenties or thirties in good health. The chain carries TRBV4-1 and TRBJ2-7, with 8 bases aligning to TRBD2. The sequenced sample consisted of blood. The CDR3 region has the DNA TGCGCCAGCAGCCAAGATGCGGGAGGATTGACCTACGAGCAGTACTTC. Residues: CASSQDAGGLTYEQYF.